This TCR beta chain is drawn from a study of cytomegalovirus exposure and HLA in healthy donors. Overall study findings and caveats: The investigators catalogued some 160 TCR beta chains as cytomegalovirus-associated. Analyzed later, association rates of TCRs varied across HLA loci, with DRB1 most and HLA-C fewest. Presence/absence analyses took donor sequencing depth as roughly uniform. The HLA-A and HLA-B alleles of most subjects were reportedly predicted accurately from TCR beta sequences.

The CDR3 runs to 16 residues. J was trimmed by 4 bases and V by 5 bases; bases with no gene match: 12. From germline, CDR1 is SGHVS and CDR2 FQNEAQ. About this clone itself: Antigen unknown.

The PCR made use of 60 Vbeta and 13 Jbeta primers. Data came from immunoSEQ multiplex PCR; TCRdb stores just in-frame clones and leaves some out. The table shows under 200,000 clones, with roughly 80% occurring only once. This chain connects TRBV7-8 to TRBJ2-3, with 7 nucleotides matching TRBD2. Source material: PBMCs. This clonotype was sampled from a woman in her late teens or twenties in good health and CMV-seronegative. CDR3 sequence (DNA): TGTGCCAGCAGCCCCCGGGCGGGAGTGTCGTCAGATACGCAGTATTTT. Its translation is CASSPRAGVSSDTQYF.